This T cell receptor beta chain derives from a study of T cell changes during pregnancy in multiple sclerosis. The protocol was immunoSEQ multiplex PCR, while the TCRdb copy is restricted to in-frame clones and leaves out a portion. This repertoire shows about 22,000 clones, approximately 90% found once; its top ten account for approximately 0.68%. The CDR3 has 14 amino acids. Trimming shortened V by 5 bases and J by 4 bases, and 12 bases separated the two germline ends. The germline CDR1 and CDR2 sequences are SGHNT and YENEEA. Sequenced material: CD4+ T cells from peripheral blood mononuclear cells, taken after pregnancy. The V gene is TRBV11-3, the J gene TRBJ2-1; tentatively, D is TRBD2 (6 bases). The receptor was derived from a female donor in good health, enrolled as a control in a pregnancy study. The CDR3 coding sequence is TGTGCCAGCAGCCCGGGAGAATGGTACAATGAGCAGTTCTTC. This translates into CASSPGEWYNEQFF. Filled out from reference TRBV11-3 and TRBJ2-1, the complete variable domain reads EAGVVQSPRYKIIEKKQPVAFWCNPISGHNTLYWYLQNLGQGPELLIRYENEEAVDDSQLPKDRFSAERLKGVDSTLKIQPAELGDSAVYLCASSPGEWYNEQFFGPGTRLTVL.